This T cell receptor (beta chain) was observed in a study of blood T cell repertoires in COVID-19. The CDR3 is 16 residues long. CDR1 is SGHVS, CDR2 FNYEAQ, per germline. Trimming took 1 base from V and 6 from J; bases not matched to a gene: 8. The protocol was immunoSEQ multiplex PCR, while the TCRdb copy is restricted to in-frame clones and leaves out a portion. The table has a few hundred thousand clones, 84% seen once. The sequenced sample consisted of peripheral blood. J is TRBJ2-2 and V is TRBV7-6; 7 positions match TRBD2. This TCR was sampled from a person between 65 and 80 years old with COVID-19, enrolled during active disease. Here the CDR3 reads CASSLVGAGVSGELFF. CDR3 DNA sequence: TGTGCCAGCAGCTTAGTCGGCGCGGGGGTTTCCGGGGAGCTGTTTTTT.